The 9 T cell receptor beta chains below come from one sample, sequenced in a study of blood T cell repertoires in COVID-19 (TCRdb year 2020). Receptor amplification or capture employed the immunoSEQ multiplex PCR assay. TCRdb's version of the immuneACCESS table is confined to in-frame rearrangements and falls short of the full clone set. An unresolved V gene accounts for under half of the shortfall where checked; the remainder is of unknown origin. Counted in this sample were 150,000 to 200,000 clones; 83% of them appeared once. 4.4% of the sample goes to the ten largest clones. Sequences were obtained from PBMCs or T cells enriched from blood (not recorded which). These receptors came from a woman between 50 and 59 years old who had recovered from COVID-19.

The V and J genes are TRBV23-1 and TRBJ1-1; 10 nucleotides match TRBD1. TRBV23-1 is an ORF, and what it does is uncertain. This CDR3 is built from 17 residues. The V gene end was trimmed by 1 base and the J gene end by 3 bases; junction bases not matched to a gene: 8. The CDR3 region has the DNA TGCGCCAGCAGTCAATTTGACAGGGGGCGCCTGGACACTGAAGCTTTCTTT. Protein sequence: CASSQFDRGRLDTEAFF.

This clone was seen just once. The chain uses TRBV3-1 (or the pseudogene TRBV3-2) and TRBJ1-1; 8 bases align to TRBD1. Germline-derived CDR1 and CDR2 are LGHDT and YNNKEL (reference sequence). J was trimmed by 1 base and V by 4 bases; bases with no gene match: 5. CDR3 length: 15 amino acids. The chain's CDR3 is CASSPLGTGNTEAFF. The CDR3 nucleotides read TGTGCCAGCAGCCCCCTAGGGACAGGGAACACTGAAGCTTTCTTT.

This clone has a single count. This chain links TRBV21-1 with TRBJ1-1; TRBD1 is taken as the D call from the table, unchecked against the DNA. TRBV21-1 is a recognized pseudogene. This CDR3 spans 16 amino acids. The CDR3 DNA is TGTGCCAGCAGCAAAGCCCCAGGGATGGTGGTTGATGAAGCTTTCTTT. Translating it yields CASSKAPGMVVDEAFF.

V usage is TRBV28 and J usage is TRBJ1-1, with a tentative D call TRBD1 (5 bases). V was clipped by 5 bases and J by 3 bases, with 16 bases between them. This CDR3 has 15 amino acids. CDR1 is MDHEN and CDR2 is SYDVKM in the germline V gene. Here the CDR3 reads CASSPPGGADTEAFF. The CDR3 DNA reads TGTGCCAGCAGTCCCCCGGGAGGGGCGGACACTGAAGCTTTCTTT.

V and J are TRBV11-2 and TRBJ1-1; D perhaps matches TRBD1 (5 bases). Germline CDR1 and CDR2: SGHAT and FQNNGV. This CDR3 comprises 15 residues. The V and J ends lost 0 bases and 5 bases respectively, with 13 bases between them. CDR3: CASSLDLGGRTEAFF. The CDR3 DNA is TGTGCCAGCAGCTTAGATTTGGGGGGACGGACTGAAGCTTTCTTT. Complete variable domain (other parts from reference TRBV11-2 and TRBJ1-1): EAGVAQSPRYKIIEKRQSVAFWCNPISGHATLYWYQQILGQGPKLLIQFQNNGVVDDSQLPKDRFSAERLKGVDSTLKIQPAKLEDSAVYLCASSLDLGGRTEAFFGQGTRLTVV.

The chain links TRBV10-3 to TRBJ1-2; no reliable D call. Germline values: CDR1 ENHRY, CDR2 SYGVKD. The length of the CDR3 is 13 residues. The V gene lost 2 bases and the J gene lost 6 bases, with 10 bases spanning the gap. The CDR3 protein is CAISEREQDGYTF. The CDR3 nucleotides are TGTGCCATCAGTGAGCGGGAGCAGGATGGCTACACCTTC.

The CDR3 loop is CASSLYPGYYEQYV. CDR3 in DNA: TGTGCCAGCAGTTTATACCCAGGCTACTACGAGCAGTACGTC. The J gene is TRBJ2-7, the V gene TRBV27; D not certain. CDR1 and CDR2 (germline): MNHEY, SMNVEV (reference sequence). This CDR3 is built from 14 residues. Trimming cost V 1 base and J 3 bases, with 10 bases left between them.

This clone has a single count. V gene TRBV5-5 combines with J gene TRBJ1-2; 7 positions agree with TRBD1. The CDR3 has 13 amino acids. V gave up 2 bases and J gave up 8 bases; unmatched junction bases: 6. Per germline, CDR1 SGHKS and CDR2 YYEKEE (reference sequence). The CDR3 protein is CASSLGTATGYTF. The CDR3 coding sequence is TGTGCCAGCAGCTTAGGGACAGCGACCGGCTACACCTTC.

The genes are TRBV9 and TRBJ1-2; D is ambiguous. The germline CDR1 and CDR2 sequences are SGDLS and YYNGEE. This CDR3 contains 15 residues. Trimming took off 2 bases at V and 4 bases at J, with 15 bases between the two ends. The chain's CDR3 is CASSVPGLVSYGYTF. CDR3 coding DNA: TGTGCCAGCAGCGTCCCCGGTCTCGTAAGCTATGGCTACACCTTC.